This T cell receptor (beta chain) is from a study of regulatory T cells in long-lasting Graves disease. Time point given: persistent/refractory GD, antithyroid drugs over 5 years with positive TRAb. Following extraction of RNA from PBMCs, that RNA was used to make the TCR library. Study outcomes and limitations: Persistent patients shared more public clonotypes (about 2,700) than new patients (about 1,000). Repertoires from persistent disease leaned toward TRBV28, TRBJ1-2 and TRBJ2-5. A limited number of samples was an acknowledged limitation.

V lost 2 bases to trimming and J lost 7 bases, with 12 bases between them. Germline CDR1 and CDR2: SEHNR and FQNEAQ (reference sequence). The CDR3 is 13 amino acids. Details on this clonotype: Its matching antigen is unknown.

To make TCR beta libraries, researchers used iRepertoire HTBI primers and Arm-PCR of CDR3 regions. TCRdb re-called the multiplex PCR reads through MiXCR, storing one row per CDR3 protein. The sample records around 460,000 distinct CDR3 sequences, less than 25% being singletons. The starting material was peripheral blood mononuclear cells (PBMCs), obtained when the disease was refractory, from a patient treated with antithyroid drugs. The rearrangement joins TRBV7-9 to TRBJ2-7, with D maybe TRBD2 (5 bases). This sequence was found in a female donor with Graves disease. In DNA, the CDR3 is TGTGCCAGCAGCTTACCAGACTGGGAGGAGCAGTACTTC. It is translated as CASSLPDWEEQYF. Variable domain in full (rest from reference TRBV7-9 and TRBJ2-7): DTGVSQNPRHKITKRGQNVTFRCDPISEHNRLYWYRQTLGQGPEFLTYFQNEAQLEKSRLLSDRFSAERPKGSFSTLEIQRTEQGDSAMYLCASSLPDWEEQYFGPGTRLTVT.